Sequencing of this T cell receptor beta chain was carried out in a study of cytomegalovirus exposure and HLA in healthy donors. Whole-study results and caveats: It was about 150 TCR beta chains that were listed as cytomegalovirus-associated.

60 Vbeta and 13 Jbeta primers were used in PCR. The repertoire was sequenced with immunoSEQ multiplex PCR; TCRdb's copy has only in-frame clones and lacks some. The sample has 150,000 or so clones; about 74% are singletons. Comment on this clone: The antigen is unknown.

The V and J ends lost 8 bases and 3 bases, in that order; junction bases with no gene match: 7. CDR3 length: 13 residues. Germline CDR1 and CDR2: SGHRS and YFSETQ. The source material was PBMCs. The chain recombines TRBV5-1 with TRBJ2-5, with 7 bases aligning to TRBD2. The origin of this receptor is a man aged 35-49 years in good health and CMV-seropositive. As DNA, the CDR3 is TGCGCCAGTAGAGGGGAGGGTAAAGAGACCCAGTACTTC. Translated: CASRGEGKETQYF.